This T cell receptor beta chain emerged from a study of CD8 T cells in Susac syndrome. The authors reverse transcribed roughly 0.5 to 1 ug RNA with random hexamers. Multiplex immunoSEQ PCR targeted 54 Vbeta and 13 Jbeta TCR beta segments. TCRdb passed the immunoSEQ multiplex PCR reads through MiXCR, listing each CDR3 protein once. The data show 400,000 to 550,000 distinct CDR3 sequences, 75% to 90% seen once. This clonotype appeared once. What was sequenced was CD8+ T cells from PBMCs. The sequence derives from a human donor with multiple sclerosis.

The CDR3 DNA is TGTGCCAGCAGTTACTCGTCCAGGGGGCCCGCGAACACCGGGGAGCTGTTTTTT. Its protein is CASSYSSRGPANTGELFF. The chain joins TRBV6-5 to TRBJ2-2, with 8 bases matching TRBD1. Germline loops: CDR1 MNHEY, CDR2 SVGAGI. CDR3 length: 18 residues. Losses at the gene ends were 0 bases for V and 0 bases for J; bases not matched to a gene: 6.